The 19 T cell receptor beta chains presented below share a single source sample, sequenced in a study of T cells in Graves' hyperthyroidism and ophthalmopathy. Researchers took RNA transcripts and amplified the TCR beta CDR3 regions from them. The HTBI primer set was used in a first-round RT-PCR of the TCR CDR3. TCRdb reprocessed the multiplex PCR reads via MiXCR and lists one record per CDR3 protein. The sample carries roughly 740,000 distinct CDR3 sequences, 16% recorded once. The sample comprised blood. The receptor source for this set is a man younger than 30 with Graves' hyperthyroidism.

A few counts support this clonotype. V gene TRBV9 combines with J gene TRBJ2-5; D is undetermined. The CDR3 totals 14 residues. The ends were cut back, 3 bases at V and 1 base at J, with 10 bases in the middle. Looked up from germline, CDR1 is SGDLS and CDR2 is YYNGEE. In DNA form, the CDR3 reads TGTGCCAGCAGCGGCGGACGGTTCCAAGAGACCCAGTACTTC. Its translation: CASSGGRFQETQYF.

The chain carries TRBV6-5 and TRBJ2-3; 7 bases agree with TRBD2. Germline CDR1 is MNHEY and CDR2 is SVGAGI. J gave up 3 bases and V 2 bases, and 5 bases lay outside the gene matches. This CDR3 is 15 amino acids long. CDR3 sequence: CASSYAGVGTDTQYF. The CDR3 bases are TGTGCCAGCAGTTACGCGGGAGTCGGTACAGATACGCAGTATTTT.

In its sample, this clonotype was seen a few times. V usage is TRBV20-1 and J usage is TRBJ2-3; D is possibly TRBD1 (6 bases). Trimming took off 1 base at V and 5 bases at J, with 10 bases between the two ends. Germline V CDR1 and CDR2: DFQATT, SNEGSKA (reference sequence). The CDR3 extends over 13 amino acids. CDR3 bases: TGCAGTGCTAGAGCACTCAGGGGAGATACGCAGTATTTT. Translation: CSARALRGDTQYF.

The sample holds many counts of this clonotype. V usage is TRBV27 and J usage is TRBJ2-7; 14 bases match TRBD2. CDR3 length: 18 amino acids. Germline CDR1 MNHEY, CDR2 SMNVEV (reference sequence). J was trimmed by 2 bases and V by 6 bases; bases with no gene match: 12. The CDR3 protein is CASSKDQGLAGATYEQYF. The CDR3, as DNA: TGTGCCAGCAGCAAAGATCAGGGACTAGCGGGAGCAACCTACGAGCAGTACTTC.

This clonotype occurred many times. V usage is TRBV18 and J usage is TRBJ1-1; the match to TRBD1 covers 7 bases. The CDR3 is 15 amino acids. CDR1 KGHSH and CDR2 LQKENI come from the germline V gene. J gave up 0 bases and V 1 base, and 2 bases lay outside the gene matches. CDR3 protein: CASSPQGAMNTEAFF. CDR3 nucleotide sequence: TGTGCCAGCTCACCACAGGGGGCTATGAACACTGAAGCTTTCTTT.

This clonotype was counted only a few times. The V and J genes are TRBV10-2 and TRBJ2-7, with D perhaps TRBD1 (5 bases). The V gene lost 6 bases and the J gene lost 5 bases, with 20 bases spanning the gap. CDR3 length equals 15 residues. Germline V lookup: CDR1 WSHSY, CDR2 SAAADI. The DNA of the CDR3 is TGCGCCAGCAGCGAGCAGGGCCCTGGGCGCAACGAGCAGTACTTC. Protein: CASSEQGPGRNEQYF.

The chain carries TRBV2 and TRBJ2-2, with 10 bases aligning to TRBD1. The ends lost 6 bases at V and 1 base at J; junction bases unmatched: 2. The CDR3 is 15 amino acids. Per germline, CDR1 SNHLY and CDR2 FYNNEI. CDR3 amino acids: CASRWDRGNTGELFF. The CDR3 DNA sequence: TGTGCCAGCAGATGGGACAGGGGGAACACCGGGGAGCTGTTTTTT.

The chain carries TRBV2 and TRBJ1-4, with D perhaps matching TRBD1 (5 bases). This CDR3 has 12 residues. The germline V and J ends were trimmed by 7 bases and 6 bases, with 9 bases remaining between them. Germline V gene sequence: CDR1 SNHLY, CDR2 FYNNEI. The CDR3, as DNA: TGTGCCAGCACCGGGGACGATGAAAAACTGTTTTTT. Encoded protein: CASTGDDEKLFF.

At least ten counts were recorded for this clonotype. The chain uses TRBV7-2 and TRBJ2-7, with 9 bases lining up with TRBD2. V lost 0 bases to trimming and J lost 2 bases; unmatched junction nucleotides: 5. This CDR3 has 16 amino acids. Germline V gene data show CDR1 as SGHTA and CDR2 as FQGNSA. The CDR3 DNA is TGTGCCAGCAGCTTAGCAGGACTAGCGTATCCCTACGAGCAGTACTTC. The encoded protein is CASSLAGLAYPYEQYF.

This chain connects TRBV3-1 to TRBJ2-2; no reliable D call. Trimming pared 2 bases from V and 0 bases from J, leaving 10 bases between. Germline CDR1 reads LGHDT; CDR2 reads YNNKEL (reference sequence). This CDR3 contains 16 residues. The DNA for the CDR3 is TGTGCCAGCAGCCAATTCGGGCAGACGAACACCGGGGAGCTGTTTTTT. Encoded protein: CASSQFGQTNTGELFF. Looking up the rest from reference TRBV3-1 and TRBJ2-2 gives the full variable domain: DTAVSQTPKYLVTQMGNDKSIKCEQNLGHDTMYWYKQDSKKFLKIMFSYNNKELIINETVPNRFSPKSPDKAHLNLHINSLELGDSAVYFCASSQFGQTNTGELFFGEGSRLTVL.

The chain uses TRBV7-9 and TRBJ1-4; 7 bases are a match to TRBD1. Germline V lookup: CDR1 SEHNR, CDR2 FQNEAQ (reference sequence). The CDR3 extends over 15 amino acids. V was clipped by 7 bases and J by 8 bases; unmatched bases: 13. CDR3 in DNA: TGTGCCAGCACCGCACAGGGGCCTATTAAGGAAAAACTGTTTTTT. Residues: CASTAQGPIKEKLFF.

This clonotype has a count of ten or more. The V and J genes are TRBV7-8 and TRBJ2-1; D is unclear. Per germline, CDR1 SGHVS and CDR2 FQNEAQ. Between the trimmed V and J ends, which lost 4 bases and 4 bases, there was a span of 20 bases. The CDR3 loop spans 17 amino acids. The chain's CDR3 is CASSSFSRGSGYNEQFF. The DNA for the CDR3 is TGTGCCAGCAGCTCGTTCTCCCGCGGCAGTGGGTACAATGAGCAGTTCTTC. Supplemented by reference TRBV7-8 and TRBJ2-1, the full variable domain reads GAGVSQSPRYKVAKRGQDVALRCDPISGHVSLFWYQQALGQGPEFLTYFQNEAQLDKSGLPSDRFFAERPEGSVSTLKIQRTQQEDSAVYLCASSSFSRGSGYNEQFFGPGTRLTVL.

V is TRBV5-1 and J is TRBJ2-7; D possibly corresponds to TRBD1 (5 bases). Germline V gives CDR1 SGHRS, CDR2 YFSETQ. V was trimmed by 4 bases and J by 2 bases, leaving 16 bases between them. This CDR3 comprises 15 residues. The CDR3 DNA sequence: TGCGCCAGCAGCCAATTCTCAGGGAAAACCTACGAGCAGTACTTC. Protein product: CASSQFSGKTYEQYF.

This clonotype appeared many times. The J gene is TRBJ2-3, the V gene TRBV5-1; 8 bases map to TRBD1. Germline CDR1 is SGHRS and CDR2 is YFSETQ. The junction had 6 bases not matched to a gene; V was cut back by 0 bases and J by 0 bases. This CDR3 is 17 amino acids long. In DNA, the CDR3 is TGCGCCAGCAGCTTGGGCCAGGGGGCCCCAAGCACAGATACGCAGTATTTT. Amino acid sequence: CASSLGQGAPSTDTQYF.

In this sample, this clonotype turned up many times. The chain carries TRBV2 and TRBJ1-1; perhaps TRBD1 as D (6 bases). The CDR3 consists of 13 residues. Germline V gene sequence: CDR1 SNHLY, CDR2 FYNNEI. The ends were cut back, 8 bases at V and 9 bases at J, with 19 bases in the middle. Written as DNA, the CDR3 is TGTGCCAGCGGGCCGGCGGGGCAGGGGAAAGCTTTCTTT. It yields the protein CASGPAGQGKAFF.

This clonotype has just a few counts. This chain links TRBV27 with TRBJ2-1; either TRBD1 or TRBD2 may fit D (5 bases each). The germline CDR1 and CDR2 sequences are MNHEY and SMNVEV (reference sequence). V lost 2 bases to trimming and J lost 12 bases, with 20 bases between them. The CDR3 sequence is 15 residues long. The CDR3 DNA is TGTGCCAGCAGTTTACGGGGCACCGGGTCAGCCGTGCAGTTCTTC. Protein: CASSLRGTGSAVQFF.

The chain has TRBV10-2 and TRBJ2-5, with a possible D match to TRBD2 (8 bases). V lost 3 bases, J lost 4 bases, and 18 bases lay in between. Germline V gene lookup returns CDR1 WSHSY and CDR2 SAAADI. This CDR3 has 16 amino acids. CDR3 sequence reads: CASSDQGGAGAETQYF. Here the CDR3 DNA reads TGCGCCAGCAGTGATCAGGGGGGAGCGGGAGCAGAGACCCAGTACTTC.

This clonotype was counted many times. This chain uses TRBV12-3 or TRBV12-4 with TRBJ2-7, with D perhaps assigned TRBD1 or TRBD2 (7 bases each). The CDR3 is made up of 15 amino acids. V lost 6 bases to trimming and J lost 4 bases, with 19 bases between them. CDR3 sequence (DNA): TGTGCCAGCAGGCCTGCCAGGGGGGGCTTTTACGAGCAGTACTTC. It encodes CASRPARGGFYEQYF.

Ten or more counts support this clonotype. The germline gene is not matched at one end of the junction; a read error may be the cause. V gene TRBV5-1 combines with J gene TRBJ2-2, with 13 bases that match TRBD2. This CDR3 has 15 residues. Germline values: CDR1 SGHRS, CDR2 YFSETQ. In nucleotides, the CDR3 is TGTGCCAGCAGCTCGGGACTAGCGGGAACCGGGGAGCTGTTTTTT. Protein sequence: CASSSGLAGTGELFF.